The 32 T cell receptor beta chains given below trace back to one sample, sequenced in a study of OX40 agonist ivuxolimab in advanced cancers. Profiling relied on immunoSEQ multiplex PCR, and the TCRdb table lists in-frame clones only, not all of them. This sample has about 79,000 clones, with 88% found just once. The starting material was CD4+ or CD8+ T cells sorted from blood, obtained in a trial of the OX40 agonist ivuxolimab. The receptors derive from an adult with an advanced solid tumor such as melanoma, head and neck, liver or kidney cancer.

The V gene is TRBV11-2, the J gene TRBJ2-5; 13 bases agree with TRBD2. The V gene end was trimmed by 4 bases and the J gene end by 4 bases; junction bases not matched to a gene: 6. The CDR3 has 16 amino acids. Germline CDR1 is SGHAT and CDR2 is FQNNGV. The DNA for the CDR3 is TGTGCCAGCAGCTCACGGACTAGCGGGAGATCAGAGACCCAGTACTTC. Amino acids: CASSSRTSGRSETQYF. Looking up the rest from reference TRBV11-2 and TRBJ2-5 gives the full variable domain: EAGVAQSPRYKIIEKRQSVAFWCNPISGHATLYWYQQILGQGPKLLIQFQNNGVVDDSQLPKDRFSAERLKGVDSTLKIQPAKLEDSAVYLCASSSRTSGRSETQYFGPGTRLLVL.

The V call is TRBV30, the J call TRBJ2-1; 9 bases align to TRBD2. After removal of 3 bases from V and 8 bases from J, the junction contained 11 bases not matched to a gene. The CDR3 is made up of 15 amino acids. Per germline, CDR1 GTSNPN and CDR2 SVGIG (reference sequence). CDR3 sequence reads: CAWRPASGIGYEQFF. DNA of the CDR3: TGTGCCTGGAGGCCGGCTAGCGGGATCGGGTATGAGCAGTTCTTC.

CDR3 bases: TGTGCCAGTAGTAACACAGGGGGCAATCAGCCCCAGCATTTT. This encodes CASSNTGGNQPQHF. The V gene is TRBV19, the J gene TRBJ1-5; the match to TRBD1 covers 7 bases. Germline V lookup: CDR1 LNHDA, CDR2 SQIVND (reference sequence). V lost 4 bases and J lost 2; bases outside the gene matches: 2. The CDR3 runs to 14 residues.

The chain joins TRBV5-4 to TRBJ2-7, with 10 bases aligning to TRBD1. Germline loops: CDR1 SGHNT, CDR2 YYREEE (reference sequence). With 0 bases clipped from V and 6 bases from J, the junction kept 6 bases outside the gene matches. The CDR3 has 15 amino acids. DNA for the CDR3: TGTGCCAGCAGCTTGGGGACAGGGGGGCCTCTCGAGCAGTACTTC. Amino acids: CASSLGTGGPLEQYF.

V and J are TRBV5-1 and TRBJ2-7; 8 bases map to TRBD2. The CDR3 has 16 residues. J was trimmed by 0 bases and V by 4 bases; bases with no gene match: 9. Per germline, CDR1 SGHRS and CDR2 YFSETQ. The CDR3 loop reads CASSRQSGGGSYEQYF. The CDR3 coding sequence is TGCGCCAGCAGCAGACAAAGCGGGGGCGGCTCCTACGAGCAGTACTTC. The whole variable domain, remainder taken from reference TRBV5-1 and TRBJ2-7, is KAGVTQTPRYLIKTRGQQVTLSCSPISGHRSVSWYQQTPGQGLQFLFEYFSETQRNKGNFPGRFSGRQFSNSRSEMNVSTLELGDSALYLCASSRQSGGGSYEQYFGPGTRLTVT.

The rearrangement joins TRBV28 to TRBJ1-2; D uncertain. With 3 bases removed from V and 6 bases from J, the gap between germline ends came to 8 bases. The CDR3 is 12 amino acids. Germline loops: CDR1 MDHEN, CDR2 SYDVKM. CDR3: CASSFGPNGYTF. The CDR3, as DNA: TGTGCCAGCAGTTTCGGGCCCAATGGCTACACCTTC.

Here the CDR3 reads CASSLWSQNTEAFF. Here the CDR3 DNA reads TGTGCCAGCAGTTTATGGAGCCAGAACACTGAAGCTTTCTTT. The rearrangement uses TRBV28 and TRBJ1-1; D unresolved. V dropped 0 bases and J dropped 1 base, with 6 bases sitting between them. The CDR3 loop spans 14 amino acids. CDR1 is MDHEN, CDR2 SYDVKM, per germline.

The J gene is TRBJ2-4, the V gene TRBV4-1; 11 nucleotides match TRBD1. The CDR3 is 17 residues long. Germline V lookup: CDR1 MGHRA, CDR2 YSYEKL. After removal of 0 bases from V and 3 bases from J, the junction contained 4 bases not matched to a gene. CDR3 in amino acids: CASSQDPGQGGKNIQYF. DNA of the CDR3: TGCGCCAGCAGCCAAGACCCGGGACAGGGGGGCAAAAACATTCAGTACTTC.

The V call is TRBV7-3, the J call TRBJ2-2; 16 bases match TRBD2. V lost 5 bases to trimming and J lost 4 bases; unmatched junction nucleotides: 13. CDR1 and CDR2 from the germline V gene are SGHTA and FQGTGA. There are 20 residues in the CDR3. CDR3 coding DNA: TGTGCCAGCAGCACTAACCCGGGACTAGCGGGAGGGGCTGGCACCGGGGAGCTGTTTTTT. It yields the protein CASSTNPGLAGGAGTGELFF.

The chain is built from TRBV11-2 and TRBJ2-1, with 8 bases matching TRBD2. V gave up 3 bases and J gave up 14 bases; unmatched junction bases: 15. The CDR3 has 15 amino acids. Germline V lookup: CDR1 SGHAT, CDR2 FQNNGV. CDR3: CASSLRLAGFEVEFF. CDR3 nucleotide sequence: TGTGCCAGCAGCTTGAGGCTAGCGGGCTTTGAGGTGGAGTTCTTC.

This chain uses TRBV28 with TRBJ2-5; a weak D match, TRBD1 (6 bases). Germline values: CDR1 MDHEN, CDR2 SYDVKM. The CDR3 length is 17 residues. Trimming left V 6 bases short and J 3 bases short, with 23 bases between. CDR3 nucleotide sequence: TGTGCCAGCAGCTCCGGGGTCTCCGGGACACGTAAAGAGACCCAGTACTTC. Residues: CASSSGVSGTRKETQYF.

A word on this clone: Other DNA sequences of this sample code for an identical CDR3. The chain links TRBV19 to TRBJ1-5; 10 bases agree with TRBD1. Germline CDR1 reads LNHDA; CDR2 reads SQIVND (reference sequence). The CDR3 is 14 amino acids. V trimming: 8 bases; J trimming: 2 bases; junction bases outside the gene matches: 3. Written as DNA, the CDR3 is TGTGCCAGTTCCGGGACAGGGGGCAATCAGCCCCAGCATTTT. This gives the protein CASSGTGGNQPQHF.

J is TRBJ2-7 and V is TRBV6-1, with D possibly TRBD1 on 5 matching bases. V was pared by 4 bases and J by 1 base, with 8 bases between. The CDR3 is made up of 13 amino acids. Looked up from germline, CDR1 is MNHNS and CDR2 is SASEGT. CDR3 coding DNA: TGTGCCAGCAGTGTTAGGGGATCCTACGAGCAGTACTTC. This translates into CASSVRGSYEQYF.

CDR3 nucleotide sequence: TGCGCCAGCAGTGGGGGACTAGCCCTCCAAGAGACCCAGTACTTC. Amino acid sequence: CASSGGLALQETQYF. The V gene is TRBV10-2, the J gene TRBJ2-5, with TRBD2 matching over 9 bases. The CDR3 spans 15 residues. Germline V gene data show CDR1 as WSHSY and CDR2 as SAAADI. Germline trimming cut 4 bases from V and 1 base from J; bases unmatched to any gene: 4.

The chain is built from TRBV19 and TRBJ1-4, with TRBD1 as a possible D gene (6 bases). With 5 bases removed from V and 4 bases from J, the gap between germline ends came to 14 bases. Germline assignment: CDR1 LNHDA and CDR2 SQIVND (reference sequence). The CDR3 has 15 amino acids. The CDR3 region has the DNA TGTGCCAGTAGTGACAGGCCGAACCTTAATGAAAAACTGTTTTTT. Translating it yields CASSDRPNLNEKLFF. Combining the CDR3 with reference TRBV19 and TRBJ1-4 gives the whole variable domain DGGITQSPKYLFRKEGQNVTLSCEQNLNHDAMYWYRQDPGQGLRLIYYSQIVNDFQKGDIAEGYSVSREKKESFPLTVTSAQKNPTAFYLCASSDRPNLNEKLFFGSGTQLSVL.

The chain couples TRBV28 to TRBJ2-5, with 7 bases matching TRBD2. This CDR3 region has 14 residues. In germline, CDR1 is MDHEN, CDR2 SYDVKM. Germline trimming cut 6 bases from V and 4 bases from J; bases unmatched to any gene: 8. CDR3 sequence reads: CASRPPGGGETQYF. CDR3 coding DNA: TGTGCCAGCAGGCCTCCGGGAGGTGGAGAGACCCAGTACTTC.

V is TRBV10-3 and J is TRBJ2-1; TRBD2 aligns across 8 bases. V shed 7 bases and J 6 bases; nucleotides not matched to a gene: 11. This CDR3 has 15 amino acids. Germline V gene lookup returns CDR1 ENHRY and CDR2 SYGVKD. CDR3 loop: CAIKPGLEAGNEQFF. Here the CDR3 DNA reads TGTGCCATCAAGCCGGGACTAGAGGCGGGCAATGAGCAGTTCTTC.

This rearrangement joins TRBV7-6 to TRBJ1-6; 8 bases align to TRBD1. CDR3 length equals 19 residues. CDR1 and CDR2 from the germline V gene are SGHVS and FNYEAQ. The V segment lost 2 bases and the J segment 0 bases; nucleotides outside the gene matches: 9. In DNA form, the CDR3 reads TGTGCCAGCAGCTTAACCTGGACAGGGCCGAGCTCCTATAATTCACCCCTCCACTTT. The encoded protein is CASSLTWTGPSSYNSPLHF.

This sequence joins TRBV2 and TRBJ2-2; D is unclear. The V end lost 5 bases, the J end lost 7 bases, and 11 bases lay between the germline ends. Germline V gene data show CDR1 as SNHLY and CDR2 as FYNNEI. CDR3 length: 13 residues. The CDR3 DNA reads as TGTGCCAGCAGTCCGACCTCCCACGGGGAGCTGTTTTTT. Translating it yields CASSPTSHGELFF.

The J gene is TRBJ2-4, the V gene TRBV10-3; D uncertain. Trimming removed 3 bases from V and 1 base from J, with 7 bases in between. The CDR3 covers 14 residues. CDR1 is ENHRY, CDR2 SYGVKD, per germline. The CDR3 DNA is TGTGCCATCAGTGACACAGCGGCCAAAAACATTCAGTACTTC. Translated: CAISDTAAKNIQYF.

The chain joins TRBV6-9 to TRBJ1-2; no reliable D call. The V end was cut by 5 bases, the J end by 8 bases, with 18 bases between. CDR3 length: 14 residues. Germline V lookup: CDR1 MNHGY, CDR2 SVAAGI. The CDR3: CASSPIRSLVGYTF. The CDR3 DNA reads TGTGCCAGCAGTCCAATTCGGAGCCTCGTAGGCTACACCTTC.

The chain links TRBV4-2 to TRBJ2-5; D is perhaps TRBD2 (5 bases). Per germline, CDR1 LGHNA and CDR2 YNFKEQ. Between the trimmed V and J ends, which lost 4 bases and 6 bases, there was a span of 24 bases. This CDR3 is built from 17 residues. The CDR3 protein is CASSPNEAGGTFKTQYF. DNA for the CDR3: TGTGCCAGCAGCCCAAATGAGGCAGGAGGCACTTTTAAGACCCAGTACTTC.

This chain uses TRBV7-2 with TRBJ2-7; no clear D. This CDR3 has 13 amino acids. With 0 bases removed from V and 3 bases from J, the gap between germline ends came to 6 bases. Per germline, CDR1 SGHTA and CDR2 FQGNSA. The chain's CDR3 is CASSLAAIYEQYF. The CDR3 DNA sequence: TGTGCCAGCAGCTTAGCGGCGATCTACGAGCAGTACTTC.

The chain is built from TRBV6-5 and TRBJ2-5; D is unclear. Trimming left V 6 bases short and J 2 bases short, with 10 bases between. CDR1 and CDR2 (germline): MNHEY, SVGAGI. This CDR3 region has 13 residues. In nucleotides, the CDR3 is TGTGCCAGCAGCGATATAAGTCAAGAGACCCAGTACTTC. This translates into CASSDISQETQYF.

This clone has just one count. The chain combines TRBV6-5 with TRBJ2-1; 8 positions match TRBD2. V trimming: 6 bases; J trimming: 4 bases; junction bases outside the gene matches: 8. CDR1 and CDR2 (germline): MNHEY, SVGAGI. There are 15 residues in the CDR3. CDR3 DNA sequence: TGTGCCAGCAGGGGGGTGGTAGCGGGATACAATGAGCAGTTCTTC. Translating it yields CASRGVVAGYNEQFF.

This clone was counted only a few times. The CDR3 protein is CASNPGFNYGYTF. CDR3 DNA sequence: TGTGCCAGCAACCCAGGGTTTAACTATGGCTACACCTTC. The chain carries TRBV6-6 and TRBJ1-2; D might be TRBD1 (5 bases). The CDR3 covers 13 residues. The germline V and J ends were trimmed by 7 bases and 1 base, with 10 bases remaining between them. CDR1 is MNHNY and CDR2 is SVGAGI in the germline V gene (reference sequence).

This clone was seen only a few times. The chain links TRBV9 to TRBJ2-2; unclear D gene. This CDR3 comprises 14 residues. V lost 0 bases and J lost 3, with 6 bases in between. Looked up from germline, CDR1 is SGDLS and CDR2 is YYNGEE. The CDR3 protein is CASSVGQDTGELFF. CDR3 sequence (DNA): TGTGCCAGCAGCGTAGGTCAGGACACCGGGGAGCTGTTTTTT.

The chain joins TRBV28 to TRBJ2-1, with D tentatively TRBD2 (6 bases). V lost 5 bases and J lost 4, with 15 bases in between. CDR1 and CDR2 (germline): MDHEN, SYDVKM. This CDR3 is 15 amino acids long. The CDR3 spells CASSNAGSTYNEQFF. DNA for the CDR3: TGTGCCAGCAGTAACGCCGGGAGTACTTACAATGAGCAGTTCTTC.

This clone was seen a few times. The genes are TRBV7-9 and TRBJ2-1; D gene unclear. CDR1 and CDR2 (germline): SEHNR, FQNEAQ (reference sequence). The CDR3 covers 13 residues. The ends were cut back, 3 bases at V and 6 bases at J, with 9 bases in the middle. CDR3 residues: CASSLESANEQFF. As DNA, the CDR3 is TGTGCCAGCAGCTTGGAAAGCGCCAATGAGCAGTTCTTC.

The CDR3 is CASSQGRGGDGGYTF. For the CDR3, the DNA is TGTGCCAGCTCCCAAGGGAGAGGGGGCGACGGTGGCTACACCTTC. The chain uses TRBV18 and TRBJ1-2; 7 positions match TRBD1. J was trimmed by 7 bases and V by 6 bases; bases with no gene match: 14. CDR1 and CDR2 (germline): KGHSH, LQKENI. This CDR3 has 15 amino acids.

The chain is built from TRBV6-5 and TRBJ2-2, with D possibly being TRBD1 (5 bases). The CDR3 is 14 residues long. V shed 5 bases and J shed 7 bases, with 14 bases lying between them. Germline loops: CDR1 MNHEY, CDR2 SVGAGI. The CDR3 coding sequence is TGTGCCAGCAGTGAACTTCAAGGGGTCGGGGAGCTGTTTTTT. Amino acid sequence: CASSELQGVGELFF.

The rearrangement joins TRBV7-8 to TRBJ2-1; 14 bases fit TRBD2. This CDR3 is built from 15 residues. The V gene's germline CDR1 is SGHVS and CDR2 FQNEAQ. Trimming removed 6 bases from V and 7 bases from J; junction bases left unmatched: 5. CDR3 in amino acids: CASRRLAGGLNEQFF. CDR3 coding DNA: TGTGCCAGCAGAAGACTAGCGGGAGGGCTGAATGAGCAGTTCTTC.